The 25 T cell receptor beta chains given below trace back to one sample, sequenced in a study of blood T cell repertoires in COVID-19. Libraries were prepared by immunoSEQ multiplex PCR; TCRdb keeps only in-frame clonotypes and omits some of them. In the table there are hundreds of thousands of clones, around nine tenths of which are singletons. The sequenced sample was peripheral blood. These receptors originate from an elderly man with acute or convalescent COVID-19.

This clone was picked up a small number of times. One end of the junction fails to match germline, which may point to a read error. The V call is TRBV24-1, the J call TRBJ2-7; 8 bases align to TRBD1. The CDR3 consists of 15 residues. Germline V gene data show CDR1 as KGHDR and CDR2 as SFDVKD. This CDR3 is CATSDPGQDNYEQYF. The CDR3 bases are TGTGCCACCAGTGATCCGGGACAGGATAACTACGAACAGTACTTC.

The chain carries TRBV5-1 and TRBJ1-1; no clear D. Germline loops: CDR1 SGHRS, CDR2 YFSETQ. The CDR3 extends over 14 amino acids. Trimming shortened V by 4 bases and J by 5 bases, and 15 bases separated the two germline ends. The CDR3 DNA sequence: TGCGCCAGCAGCGTTGCGGGAACTGGGACTGAAGCTTTCTTT. Amino acids: CASSVAGTGTEAFF.

The chain carries TRBV18 and TRBJ2-5; perhaps TRBD1 as D (5 bases). Germline lookup yields CDR1 KGHSH and CDR2 LQKENI. V lost 0 bases and J 4 bases, leaving 9 bases between the germline ends. The CDR3 is made up of 14 amino acids. CDR3 residues: CASSPPAGSETQYF. The CDR3 DNA follows: TGTGCCAGCTCACCACCGGCAGGGTCAGAGACCCAGTACTTC. The full variable domain, its missing parts supplied by reference TRBV18 and TRBJ2-5, is NAGVMQNPRHLVRRRGQEARLRCSPMKGHSHVYWYRQLPEEGLKFMVYLQKENIIDESGMPKERFSAEFPKEGPSILRIQQVVRGDSAAYFCASSPPAGSETQYFGPGTRLLVL.

CDR3 protein: CASSLRSGGQGNEQYF. CDR3 sequence (DNA): TGTGCCAGCAGCTTACGCTCTGGAGGACAGGGAAACGAGCAGTACTTC. This chain links TRBV7-6 with TRBJ2-7; the match to TRBD1 covers 8 bases. The germline gives CDR1 SGHVS, CDR2 FNYEAQ. The CDR3 is made up of 16 amino acids. J gave up 5 bases and V 2 bases, and 11 bases lay outside the gene matches.

CDR3 sequence: CASIIDRVGDQPQHF. In DNA, the CDR3 is TGTGCCAGCATTATTGACAGGGTTGGAGATCAGCCCCAGCATTTT. V and J are TRBV6-6 and TRBJ1-5, with 7 bases lining up with TRBD1. Germline trimming cut 7 bases from V and 5 bases from J; bases unmatched to any gene: 11. CDR3 length: 15 amino acids. CDR1 is MNHNY and CDR2 is SVGAGI in the germline V gene (reference sequence).

This chain connects TRBV19 to TRBJ2-5; 10 bases line up with TRBD1. CDR1 LNHDA and CDR2 SQIVND come from the germline V gene (reference sequence). There are 13 residues in the CDR3. Trimming at V came to 5 bases and at J to 3 bases, leaving 0 bases not matched to a gene. The CDR3 loop is CASSGTGEETQYF. The DNA of the CDR3 is TGTGCCAGTAGTGGGACAGGGGAAGAGACCCAGTACTTC.

Only one count was recorded for this clone. The chain joins TRBV3-1 (or the pseudogene TRBV3-2) to TRBJ1-1; no reliable D call. V lost 5 bases and J lost 3, with 7 bases in between. Germline V CDR1 and CDR2: LGHDT, YNNKEL (reference sequence). This CDR3 has 12 amino acids. The CDR3 DNA reads TGTGCCAGCAGCTCTTATTACACTGAAGCTTTCTTT. Encoded protein: CASSSYYTEAFF.

The rearrangement links TRBV6-2 or TRBV6-3 to TRBJ2-2; 10 bases map to TRBD2. Germline V lookup: CDR1 MNHEY, CDR2 SVGEGT. The CDR3 sequence is 17 residues long. J lost 3 bases, V lost 2 bases, and 6 bases had no gene match. The CDR3 region is CASSYGLAGAHTGELFF. The CDR3 nucleotides read TGTGCCAGCAGTTACGGGCTAGCGGGAGCTCACACCGGGGAGCTGTTTTTT.

The CDR3 region has the DNA TGTGCCAGCAGCCTACAGGCCATAAGTAGCACTGAAGCTTTCTTT. Protein: CASSLQAISSTEAFF. This chain joins TRBV7-3 and TRBJ1-1; D may be TRBD1 (5 bases). The germline V gene encodes CDR1 SGHTA and CDR2 FQGTGA. Trimming shortened V by 5 bases and J by 4 bases, and 17 bases separated the two germline ends. The CDR3 totals 15 residues.

The chain is built from TRBV5-4 and TRBJ2-3, with a possible D match to TRBD1 (6 bases). Germline V lookup: CDR1 SGHNT, CDR2 YYREEE (reference sequence). This CDR3 spans 16 amino acids. The germline V and J ends were trimmed by 2 bases and 2 bases, with 15 bases remaining between them. The CDR3, as DNA: TGTGCCAGCAGCTTCGAACAGGGTTCGAACACAGATACGCAGTATTTT. This encodes CASSFEQGSNTDTQYF.

V gene TRBV15 combines with J gene TRBJ1-5, with TRBD1 as a possible D gene (5 bases). V was clipped by 4 bases and J by 4 bases, with 20 bases between them. There are 17 residues in the CDR3. Germline lookup yields CDR1 LNHNV and CDR2 YYDKDF (reference sequence). The CDR3 DNA reads as TGTGCCACCAGCAAGGAAAGGGTAGGGGCAGGGAATCAGCCCCAGCATTTT. This encodes CATSKERVGAGNQPQHF.

The gene calls are TRBV27 and TRBJ2-2, with TRBD1 matching over 8 bases. V lost 2 bases to trimming and J lost 6 bases; unmatched junction nucleotides: 5. The CDR3 is made up of 15 amino acids. The germline CDR1 and CDR2 sequences are MNHEY and SMNVEV (reference sequence). The CDR3 DNA reads as TGTGCCAGCAGTTTAGCTTTACAGGGGGCCGGGGAGCTGTTTTTT. Translated: CASSLALQGAGELFF.

At least ten counts were recorded for this clone. The V and J genes are TRBV7-2 and TRBJ1-3, with no clear D. Germline CDR1 SGHTA, CDR2 FQGNSA. The CDR3 spans 14 residues. Trimming took off 1 base at V and 0 bases at J, with 4 bases between the two ends. The CDR3 protein is CASSLVSSGNTIYF. CDR3 nucleotide sequence: TGTGCCAGCAGCTTAGTCTCCTCTGGAAACACCATATATTTT.

The sample holds one count of this clone. The rearrangement uses TRBV4-1 and TRBJ1-5; 8 bases agree with TRBD1. The V gene end was trimmed by 0 bases and the J gene end by 5 bases; junction bases not matched to a gene: 12. Germline V lookup: CDR1 MGHRA, CDR2 YSYEKL. CDR3 length: 18 amino acids. The CDR3: CASSQDGNQGAEYQPQHF. DNA for the CDR3: TGCGCCAGCAGCCAAGATGGGAACCAGGGGGCTGAGTATCAGCCCCAGCATTTT.

The genes are TRBV27 and TRBJ1-5, with D possibly matching TRBD1 (5 bases). Looked up from germline, CDR1 is MNHEY and CDR2 is SMNVEV (reference sequence). The length of the CDR3 is 14 residues. V was pared by 6 bases and J by 2 bases, with 11 bases between. CDR3 protein: CASRPGGRNQPQHF. The CDR3 DNA follows: TGTGCCAGCAGACCCGGGGGACGCAATCAGCCCCAGCATTTT.

This chain links TRBV6-5 with TRBJ2-5, with TRBD1 identical over 11 bases. Germline V gives CDR1 MNHEY, CDR2 SVGAGI. This CDR3 comprises 15 residues. The V segment lost 6 bases and the J segment 2 bases; nucleotides outside the gene matches: 5. CDR3 bases: TGTGCCAGCAGGAGGGACAGGGGGTCACAAGAGACCCAGTACTTC. As protein: CASRRDRGSQETQYF.

The V gene is TRBV3-1 (or the pseudogene TRBV3-2), the J gene TRBJ2-3; 8 bases agree with TRBD1. Losses at the gene ends were 4 bases for V and 3 bases for J; bases not matched to a gene: 12. This CDR3 has 17 amino acids. Looked up from germline, CDR1 is LGHDT and CDR2 is YNNKEL (reference sequence). The CDR3, as DNA: TGTGCCAGCAGCCCTCTCCGGGACAGGAGAATGACAGATACGCAGTATTTT. It yields the protein CASSPLRDRRMTDTQYF.

The chain carries TRBV11-2 and TRBJ2-3; TRBD1 matches at 10 bases. Unmatched junction bases numbered 5, after V lost 5 bases and J lost 3 bases. This CDR3 spans 15 amino acids. The germline gives CDR1 SGHAT, CDR2 FQNNGV. The CDR3 sequence: CASSPGQGGTDTQYF. The CDR3 DNA is TGTGCCAGCAGCCCCGGACAGGGGGGAACAGATACGCAGTATTTT.

J is TRBJ1-6 and V is TRBV6-5, with 7 bases fitting TRBD1. With V trimmed by 10 bases and J by 5 bases, 5 bases remained unmatched. CDR1 and CDR2 from the germline V gene are MNHEY and SVGAGI. The CDR3 length is 13 residues. The CDR3 DNA is TGTGCCATCCGGGACAGAGATAATTCACCCCTCCACTTT. Protein sequence: CAIRDRDNSPLHF.

The J gene is TRBJ2-3, the V gene TRBV4-1, with a weak D call TRBD1 (5 bases). Germline loops: CDR1 MGHRA, CDR2 YSYEKL. Between the trimmed V and J ends, which lost 0 bases and 4 bases, there was a span of 17 bases. CDR3 size: 17 residues. CDR3 DNA: TGCGCCAGCAGCCAAGATAGAGAATGGGGCGCCGCAGATACGCAGTATTTT. This codes for CASSQDREWGAADTQYF.

This clone was detected once. The chain combines TRBV20-1 with TRBJ2-5; possibly TRBD2 for D (5 bases). V dropped 4 bases and J dropped 11 bases, with 14 bases sitting between them. CDR1 and CDR2 from the germline V gene are DFQATT and SNEGSKA (reference sequence). There are 11 residues in the CDR3. The CDR3 sequence is CSAKRVESQYF. The CDR3 nucleotides are TGCAGTGCTAAGAGGGTAGAGTCTCAGTACTTC.

The J gene is TRBJ2-5, the V gene TRBV7-2, with 9 bases matching TRBD1. The CDR3 has 15 amino acids. Germline V lookup: CDR1 SGHTA, CDR2 FQGNSA. Trimming took 5 bases from V and 5 from J; bases not matched to a gene: 9. Here the CDR3 DNA reads TGTGCCAGCAGCGCCGGGACAGGGTTTACGGAGACCCAGTACTTC. This encodes CASSAGTGFTETQYF.

The chain employs TRBV11-3 and TRBJ2-1; TRBD2 agrees at 8 bases. The ends lost 1 base at V and 0 bases at J; junction bases unmatched: 5. The germline V gene has CDR1 SGHNT and CDR2 YENEEA. This CDR3 has 17 amino acids. The DNA of the CDR3 is TGTGCCAGCAGCTTAGGGTCGGGGGGGAGCTCCTACAATGAGCAGTTCTTC. Its translation is CASSLGSGGSSYNEQFF.

This rearrangement joins TRBV7-3 to TRBJ2-3, with 12 bases identical to TRBD2. Germline V gene lookup returns CDR1 SGHTA and CDR2 FQGTGA. There are 15 residues in the CDR3. V lost 5 bases, J lost 4 bases, and 4 bases stayed unmatched. CDR3 in DNA: TGTGCCAGCAGCCGACTAGCGGGAGATGCAGATACGCAGTATTTT. Amino acids: CASSRLAGDADTQYF.

The V and J genes are TRBV18 and TRBJ2-7, with TRBD2 matching 7 bases. V lost 6 bases, J lost 7 bases, and 9 bases stayed unmatched. The V gene's germline CDR1 is KGHSH and CDR2 LQKENI. This CDR3 contains 13 residues. The CDR3 DNA is TGTGCCAGCTCTCCCGTGGGGGGGGGTGAGCAGTACTTC. It specifies CASSPVGGGEQYF. The whole variable domain, remainder taken from reference TRBV18 and TRBJ2-7, is NAGVMQNPRHLVRRRGQEARLRCSPMKGHSHVYWYRQLPEEGLKFMVYLQKENIIDESGMPKERFSAEFPKEGPSILRIQQVVRGDSAAYFCASSPVGGGEQYFGPGTRLTVT.